The present entry profiles one T cell receptor beta chain with its context. These data are taken from a study of blood T cell repertoires in COVID-19. Across the whole study: The United States, Italy and Spain were the sources of the acute and convalescent COVID-19 samples.

As processed by the authors: Reference gene primer amplification gave nucleated cell count estimates. Assay: immunoSEQ multiplex PCR; the TCRdb copy retains only in-frame clones and omits some. V and J calls and clone size follow that table, whereas D and trimming were derived from the DNA. The sample includes about 52,000 clones, approximately 80% of them seen just once. Looked up from germline, CDR1 is SGHAT and CDR2 is FQNNGV. The length of the CDR3 is 13 residues. Trimming cost V 5 bases and J 10 bases; bases outside gene matches: 6. The sample comprised peripheral blood. The TCR originated in a man older than 75 with COVID-19, enrolled during active disease. The rearrangement uses TRBV11-2 and TRBJ1-1; 11 bases agree with TRBD1. The CDR3 DNA reads as TGTGCCAGCAGCCCTGGACAGGGGGCAAGAGCTTTCTTT. The encoded protein is CASSPGQGARAFF.